This T cell receptor beta chain was recovered during a study of preoperative IRX-2 immunotherapy in early breast cancer. The treatment denotes: preoperative locoregional IRX-2 cytokine immunotherapy. Samples came from a phase Ib trial of preoperative locoregional IRX-2 cytokine immunotherapy. The V end was cut by 3 bases, the J end by 2 bases, with 11 bases between. This CDR3 has 15 amino acids. The germline CDR1 and CDR2 sequences are LNHDA and SQIVND (reference sequence). TCRdb's table, derived via immunoSEQ multiplex PCR, lists solely in-frame clones and lacks some. The sample has approximately 96,000 clones; about nine tenths are singletons.

Sequencing used tumor tissue, obtained after IRX-2 immunotherapy. The receptor was isolated from a human donor with breast cancer. The chain couples TRBV19 to TRBJ2-1; perhaps TRBD1 as D (6 bases). The CDR3 sequence is CASSIAGETYNEQFF. The CDR3, as DNA: TGTGCCAGTAGTATCGCAGGGGAAACCTACAATGAGCAGTTCTTC.